This T cell receptor beta chain was documented in a study of Ad26.COV2.S vaccination and SARS-CoV-2 variants. Study as a whole: Intramuscularly, Ad26.COV2.S was given either once or twice, 56 days apart.

Germline CDR1 and CDR2: LGHNA and YSLEER. This CDR3 comprises 13 residues. V lost 2 bases and J 10 bases, leaving 12 bases between the germline ends. Repertoires were generated with immunoSEQ multiplex PCR, while TCRdb's copy carries only in-frame clones and drops some. Of hundreds of thousands of clones listed, less than 90% were seen once; the top ten hold 6.4%. Noted treatment: about 20 received Ad26.COV2.S at low or high dose, single or two shots; about 5 received placebo; per-sample allocation not given. Specimen acquisition occurred on day 63 following the initial vaccine or placebo injection. Study results and limitations: Vaccinees reportedly had broad spike-specific CD8+ and CD4+ T cell responses.

This clone was detected only once. What it binds is unknown. The origin of this receptor is a person aged 18-65 years who received the Ad26.COV2.S COVID-19 vaccine or a placebo. The material sequenced was peripheral blood, taken in a trial of Ad26.COV2.S vaccine versus placebo. The chain recombines TRBV4-3 with TRBJ2-1; possibly TRBD2 for D (5 bases). CDR3 in amino acids: CASSQYEGGEQFF. The CDR3 DNA follows: TGCGCCAGCAGCCAATACGAGGGCGGGGAGCAGTTCTTC.